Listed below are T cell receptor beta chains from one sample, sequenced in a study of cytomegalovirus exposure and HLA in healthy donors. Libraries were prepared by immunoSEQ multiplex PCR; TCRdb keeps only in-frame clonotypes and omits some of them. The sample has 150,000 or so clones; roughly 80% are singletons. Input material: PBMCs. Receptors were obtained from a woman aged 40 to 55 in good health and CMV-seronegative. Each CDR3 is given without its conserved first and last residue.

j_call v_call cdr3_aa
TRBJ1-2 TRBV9 ASSVAQGTGWNYGYT
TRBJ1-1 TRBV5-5 ASSFSTNTEAF
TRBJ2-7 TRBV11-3 ASSYGRVLSYEQY
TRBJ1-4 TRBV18 ASSPGQGWEKLF
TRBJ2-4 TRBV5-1 ASSPNPTGANIQY
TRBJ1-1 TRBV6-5 ASTQEGTNTEAF
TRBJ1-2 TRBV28 ASSPQGYGYT
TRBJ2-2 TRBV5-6 ASSLSQRGVTTLTGELF
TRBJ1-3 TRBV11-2 ASSFTQGSGNTIY
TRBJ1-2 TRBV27 ASGIRGLGNT
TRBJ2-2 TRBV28 ASSWGQFTGELF
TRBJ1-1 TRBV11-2 ASSLQMNTEAF
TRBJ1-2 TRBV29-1 SALGAGEYGYT
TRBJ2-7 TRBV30 AWSGTGAHSYEQY
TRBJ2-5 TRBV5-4 ASSLNHGSGETQY
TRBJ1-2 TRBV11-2 ASSTTGVYGYT
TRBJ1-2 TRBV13 ASSIRQGASYGYT
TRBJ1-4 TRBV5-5 ASSSDRLGKEKLF
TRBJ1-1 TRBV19 ASSIHRTDTEAF
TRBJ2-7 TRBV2 ASSERLAGVGEQY
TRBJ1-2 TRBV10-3 AMRTGEVVGYT
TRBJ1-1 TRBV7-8 ASSLGWATEAF
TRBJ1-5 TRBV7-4 ASSLAGRVSQPQH
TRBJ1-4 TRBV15 ATSRTGSSNEKLF
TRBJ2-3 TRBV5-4 ASSLVLPTDTQY
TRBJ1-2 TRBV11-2 ASSLDPRNYGYT
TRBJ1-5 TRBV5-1 ASSIGTGLSPQH
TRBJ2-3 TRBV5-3 ARSRGLAGDRDTDTQY
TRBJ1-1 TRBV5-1 ASSIIQGGLNTEAF
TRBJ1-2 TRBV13 ASSLGTGSGYT
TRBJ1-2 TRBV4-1 ASSQMASYGYT
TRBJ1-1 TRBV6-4 ASSDSDGGRAF
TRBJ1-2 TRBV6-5 ASSYESGGAASGYT
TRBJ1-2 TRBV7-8 ASSPTTGGHYGYT
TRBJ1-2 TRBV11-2 ASSFGKGQGAGNYGYT
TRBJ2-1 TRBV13 ARPPSGNEQF
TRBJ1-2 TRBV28 ASSFPGQVEAYT
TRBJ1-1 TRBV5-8 ASSGNPAGPEAF
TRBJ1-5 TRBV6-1 ASRLSVTPQH
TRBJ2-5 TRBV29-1 SVEGALGLKFQETQY
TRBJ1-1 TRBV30 AWSERRRNTEAF
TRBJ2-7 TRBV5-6 ASSLYSEQY
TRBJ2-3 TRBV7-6 ASSLSTGSTDTQY
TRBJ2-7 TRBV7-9 ASSSRGLSSYEQY
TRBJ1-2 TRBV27 ASSLSAGGASGYT
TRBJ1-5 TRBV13 ASSFRDIKPQH
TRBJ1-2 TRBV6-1 ASSEEAGRSYGHT
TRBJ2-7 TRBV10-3 AISPREGSVEEQY
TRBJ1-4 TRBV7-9 ASSPGTGLLQKLF
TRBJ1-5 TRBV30 AWSGLTGDQPQH
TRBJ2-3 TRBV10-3 AISKDYTDTQY
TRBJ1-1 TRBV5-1 ASSLGHQNTEAF
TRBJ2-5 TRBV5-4 ASSSGLAEETQY
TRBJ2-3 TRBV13 ASSLIRPRGQY
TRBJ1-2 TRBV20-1 SAASHYGYT
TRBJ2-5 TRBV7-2 ASSPHVRGEETQY
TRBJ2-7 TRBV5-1 ASSLGQGAGYEQY
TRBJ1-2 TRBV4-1 ASSQDGPTGYGYT
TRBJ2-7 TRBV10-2 ASRDFGGSYEQY
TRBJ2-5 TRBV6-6 ASSSRDQETQY